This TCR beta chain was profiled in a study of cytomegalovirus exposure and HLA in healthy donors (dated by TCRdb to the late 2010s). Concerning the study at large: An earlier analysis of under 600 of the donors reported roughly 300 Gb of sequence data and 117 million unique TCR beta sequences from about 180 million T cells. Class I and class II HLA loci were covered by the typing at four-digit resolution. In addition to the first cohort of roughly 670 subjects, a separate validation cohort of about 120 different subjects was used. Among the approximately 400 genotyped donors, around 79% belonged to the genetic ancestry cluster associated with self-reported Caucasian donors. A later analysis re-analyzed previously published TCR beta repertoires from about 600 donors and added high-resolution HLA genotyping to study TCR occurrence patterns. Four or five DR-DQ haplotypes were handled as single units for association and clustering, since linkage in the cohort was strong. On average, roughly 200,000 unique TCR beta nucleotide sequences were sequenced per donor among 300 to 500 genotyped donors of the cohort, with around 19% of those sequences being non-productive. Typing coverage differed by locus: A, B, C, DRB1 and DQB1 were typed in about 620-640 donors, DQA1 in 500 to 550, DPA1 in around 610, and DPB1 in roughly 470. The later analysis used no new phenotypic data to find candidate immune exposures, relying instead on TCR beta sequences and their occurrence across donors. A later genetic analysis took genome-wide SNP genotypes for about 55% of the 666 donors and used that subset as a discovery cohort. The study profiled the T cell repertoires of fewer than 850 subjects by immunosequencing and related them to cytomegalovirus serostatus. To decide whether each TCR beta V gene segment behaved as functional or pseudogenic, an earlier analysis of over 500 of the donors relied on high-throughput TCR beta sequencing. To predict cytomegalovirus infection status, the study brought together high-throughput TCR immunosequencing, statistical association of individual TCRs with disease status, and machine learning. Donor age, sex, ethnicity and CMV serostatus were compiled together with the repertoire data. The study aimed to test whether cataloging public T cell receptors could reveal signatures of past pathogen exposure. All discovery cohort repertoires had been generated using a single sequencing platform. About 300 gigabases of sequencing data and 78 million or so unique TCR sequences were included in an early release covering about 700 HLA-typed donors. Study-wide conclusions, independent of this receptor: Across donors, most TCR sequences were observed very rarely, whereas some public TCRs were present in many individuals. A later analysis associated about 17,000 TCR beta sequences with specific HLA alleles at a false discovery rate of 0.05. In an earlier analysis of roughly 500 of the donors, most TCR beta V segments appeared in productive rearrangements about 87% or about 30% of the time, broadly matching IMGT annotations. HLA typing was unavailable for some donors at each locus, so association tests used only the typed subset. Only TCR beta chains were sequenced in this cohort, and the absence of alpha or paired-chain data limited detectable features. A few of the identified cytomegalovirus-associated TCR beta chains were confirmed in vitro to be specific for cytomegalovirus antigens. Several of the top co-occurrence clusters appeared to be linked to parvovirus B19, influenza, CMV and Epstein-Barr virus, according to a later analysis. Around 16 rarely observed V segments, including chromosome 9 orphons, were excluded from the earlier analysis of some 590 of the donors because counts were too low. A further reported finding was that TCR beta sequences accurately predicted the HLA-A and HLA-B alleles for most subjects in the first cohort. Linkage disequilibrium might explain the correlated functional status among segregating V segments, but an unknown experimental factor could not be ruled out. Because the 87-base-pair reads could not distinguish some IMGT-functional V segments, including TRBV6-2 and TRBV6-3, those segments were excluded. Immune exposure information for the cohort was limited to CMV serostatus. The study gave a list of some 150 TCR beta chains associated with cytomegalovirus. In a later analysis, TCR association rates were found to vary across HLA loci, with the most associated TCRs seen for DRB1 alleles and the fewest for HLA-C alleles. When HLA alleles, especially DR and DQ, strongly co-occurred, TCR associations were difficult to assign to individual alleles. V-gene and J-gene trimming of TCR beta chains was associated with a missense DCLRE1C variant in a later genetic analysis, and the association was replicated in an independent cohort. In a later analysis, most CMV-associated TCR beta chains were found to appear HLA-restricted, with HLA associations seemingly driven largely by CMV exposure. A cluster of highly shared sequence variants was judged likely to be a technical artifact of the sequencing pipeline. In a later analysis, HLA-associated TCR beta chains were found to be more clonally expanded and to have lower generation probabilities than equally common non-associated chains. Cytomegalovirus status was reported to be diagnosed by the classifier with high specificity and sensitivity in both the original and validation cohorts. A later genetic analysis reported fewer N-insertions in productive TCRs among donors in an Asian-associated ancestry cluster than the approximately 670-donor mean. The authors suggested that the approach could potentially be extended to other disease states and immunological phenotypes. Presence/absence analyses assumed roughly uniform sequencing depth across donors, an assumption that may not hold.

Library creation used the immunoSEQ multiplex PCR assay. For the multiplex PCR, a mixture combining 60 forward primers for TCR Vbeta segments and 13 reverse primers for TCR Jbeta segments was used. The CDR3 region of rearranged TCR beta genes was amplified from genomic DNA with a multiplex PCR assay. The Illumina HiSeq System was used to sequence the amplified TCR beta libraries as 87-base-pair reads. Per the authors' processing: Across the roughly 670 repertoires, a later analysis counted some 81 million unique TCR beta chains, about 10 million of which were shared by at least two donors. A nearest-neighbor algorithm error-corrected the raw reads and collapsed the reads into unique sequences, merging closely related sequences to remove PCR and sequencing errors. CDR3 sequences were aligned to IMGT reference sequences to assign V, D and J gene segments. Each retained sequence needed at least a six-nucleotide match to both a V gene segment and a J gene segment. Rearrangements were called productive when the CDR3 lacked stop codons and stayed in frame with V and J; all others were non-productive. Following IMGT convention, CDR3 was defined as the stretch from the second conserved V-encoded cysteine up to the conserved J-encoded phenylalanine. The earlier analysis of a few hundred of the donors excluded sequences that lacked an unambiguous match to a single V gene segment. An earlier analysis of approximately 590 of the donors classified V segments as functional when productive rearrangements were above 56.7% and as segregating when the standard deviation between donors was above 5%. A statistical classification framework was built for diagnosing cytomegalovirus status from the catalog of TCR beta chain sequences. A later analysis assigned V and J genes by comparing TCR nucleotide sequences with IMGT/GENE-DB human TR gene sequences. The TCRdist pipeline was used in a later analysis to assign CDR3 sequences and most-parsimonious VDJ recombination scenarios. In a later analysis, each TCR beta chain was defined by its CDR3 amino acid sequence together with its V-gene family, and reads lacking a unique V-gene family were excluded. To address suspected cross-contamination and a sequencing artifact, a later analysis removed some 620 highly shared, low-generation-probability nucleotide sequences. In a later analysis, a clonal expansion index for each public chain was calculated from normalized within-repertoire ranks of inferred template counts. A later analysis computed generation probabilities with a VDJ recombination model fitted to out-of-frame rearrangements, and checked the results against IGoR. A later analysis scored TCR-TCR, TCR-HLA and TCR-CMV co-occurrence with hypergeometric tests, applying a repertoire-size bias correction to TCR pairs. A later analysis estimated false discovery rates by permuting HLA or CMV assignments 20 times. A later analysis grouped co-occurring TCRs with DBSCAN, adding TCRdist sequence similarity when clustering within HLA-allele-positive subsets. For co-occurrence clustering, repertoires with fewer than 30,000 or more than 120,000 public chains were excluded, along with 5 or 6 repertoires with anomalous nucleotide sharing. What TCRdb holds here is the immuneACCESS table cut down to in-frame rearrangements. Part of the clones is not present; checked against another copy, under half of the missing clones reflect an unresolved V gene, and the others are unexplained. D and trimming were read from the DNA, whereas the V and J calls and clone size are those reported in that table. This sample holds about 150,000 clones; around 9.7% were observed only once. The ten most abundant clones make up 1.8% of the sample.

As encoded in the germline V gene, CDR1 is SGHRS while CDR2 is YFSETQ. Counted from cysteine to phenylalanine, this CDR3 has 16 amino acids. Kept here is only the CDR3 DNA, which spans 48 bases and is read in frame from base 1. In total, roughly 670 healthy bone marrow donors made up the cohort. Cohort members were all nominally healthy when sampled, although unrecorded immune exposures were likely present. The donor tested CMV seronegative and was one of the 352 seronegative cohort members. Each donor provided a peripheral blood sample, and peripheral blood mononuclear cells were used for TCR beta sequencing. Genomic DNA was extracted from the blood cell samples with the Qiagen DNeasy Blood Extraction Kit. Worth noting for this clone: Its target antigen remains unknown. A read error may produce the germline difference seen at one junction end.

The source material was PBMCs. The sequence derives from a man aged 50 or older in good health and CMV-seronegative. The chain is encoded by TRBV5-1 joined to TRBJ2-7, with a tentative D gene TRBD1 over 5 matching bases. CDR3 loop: CAGSLASDGHSYEQYF. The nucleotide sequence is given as TGCGCCGGCAGCTTGGCCTCAGACGGACATTCCTACGAGCAGTACTTC.